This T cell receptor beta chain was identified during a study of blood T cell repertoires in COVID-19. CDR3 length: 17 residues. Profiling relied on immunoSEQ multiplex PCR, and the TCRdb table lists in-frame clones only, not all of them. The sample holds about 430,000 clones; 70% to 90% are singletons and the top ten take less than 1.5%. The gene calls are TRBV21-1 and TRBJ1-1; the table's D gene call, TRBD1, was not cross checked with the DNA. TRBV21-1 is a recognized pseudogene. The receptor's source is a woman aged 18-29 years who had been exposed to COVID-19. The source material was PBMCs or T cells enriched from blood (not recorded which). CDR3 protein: CASSKPRDRSRNTEAFF. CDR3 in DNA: TGTGCCAGCAGCAAGCCCCGGGACAGATCAAGGAACACTGAAGCTTTCTTT.